This note documents a single T cell receptor (beta chain) sequence. Its antigen is still unknown. CDR1 LGHNA and CDR2 YSLEER come from the germline V gene. CDR3 length: 14 residues. Trimming stripped 1 base from V and 2 bases from J, with 9 bases between. These data originate in a study of cytomegalovirus exposure and HLA in healthy donors. Study-wide results and limits: Later on, a genetic analysis was performed. It linked a missense variant in DCLRE1C with V- and J-gene trimming of TCR beta. Accurate prediction of HLA-A and HLA-B alleles (for most subjects) was reportedly achieved from TCR beta sequences. A later analysis reportedly found that, within productive TCRs, an Asian-associated ancestry cluster had fewer N-insertions than the mean observed across the approximately 700 donors.

When sampled, the donors appeared nominally healthy, though they likely had unrecorded immune exposures. The PCR contained 60 Vbeta and 13 Jbeta primers. Sequenced by immunoSEQ multiplex PCR; TCRdb stores in-frame clones only, minus some. The profile covers 80,000 to 130,000 clones, with 84% appearing a single time and less than 1.5% taken by the ten largest. Sequencing was done on a sample of PBMCs. V gene TRBV4-3 combines with J gene TRBJ2-7; D perhaps matches TRBD2 (6 bases). This clonotype originated in a young woman in good health and CMV-seronegative. The CDR3 is CASSQGRRAYEQYF. As DNA, the CDR3 is TGCGCCAGCAGCCAAGGACGGAGGGCCTACGAGCAGTACTTC.